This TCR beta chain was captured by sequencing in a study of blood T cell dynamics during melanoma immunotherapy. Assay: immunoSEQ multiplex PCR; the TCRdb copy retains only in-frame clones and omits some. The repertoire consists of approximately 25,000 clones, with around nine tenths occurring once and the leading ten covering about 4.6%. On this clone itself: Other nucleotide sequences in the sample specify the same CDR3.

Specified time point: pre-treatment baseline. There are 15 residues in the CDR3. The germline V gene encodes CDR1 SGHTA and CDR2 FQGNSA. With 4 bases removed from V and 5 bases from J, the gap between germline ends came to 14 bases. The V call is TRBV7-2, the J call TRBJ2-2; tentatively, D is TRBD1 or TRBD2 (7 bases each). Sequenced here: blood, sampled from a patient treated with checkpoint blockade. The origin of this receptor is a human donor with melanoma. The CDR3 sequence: CASSSRQGGTGELFF. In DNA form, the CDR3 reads TGTGCCAGCAGCTCGAGACAGGGAGGGACCGGGGAGCTGTTTTTT.